The source of this T cell receptor (beta chain) is a study of cytomegalovirus exposure and HLA in healthy donors. The study, taken as a whole, reports: The sole available immune exposure information was CMV serostatus. Cytomegalovirus association was assigned to around 150 TCR beta chains.

Remarks on this clone: What it binds is not known.

It was with 60 Vbeta and 13 Jbeta primers that the PCR ran. Some clones are missing from TCRdb's copy, which holds only in-frame ones; the method was immunoSEQ multiplex PCR. The sample consists of tens of thousands of clones, 7.6% of them appearing once. From germline, CDR1 is MNHEY and CDR2 SMNVEV (reference sequence). This CDR3 contains 14 residues. The V gene lost 5 bases and the J gene lost 0 bases, with 8 bases spanning the gap. J is TRBJ1-5 and V is TRBV27; possible D gene TRBD1, 6 bases. The sequenced sample consisted of PBMCs. The TCR originated in a man in his fifties or sixties in good health and CMV-seronegative. The CDR3: CASSPGDSNQPQHF. CDR3 sequence (DNA): TGTGCCAGCAGTCCAGGGGATAGCAATCAGCCCCAGCATTTT.